One and the same sample provided the 32 T cell receptor beta chains below, sequenced in a study of T cell repertoires in cytomegalovirus infection. No antigen is known for these receptors. One entry per CDR3 protein, called by TCRdb with MiXCR from the reads. The data hold hundreds of thousands of distinct CDR3 sequences, with around 29% observed a single time. Sequencing was performed on cultured CD8+ T cells from PBMCs, taken from culture after CMV antigen stimulation. These receptors all stem from a human donor in good health (CMV status not recorded). Some clones in this sample may be carry-over from other donors' samples.

This clonotype was observed at least ten times. The rearrangement uses TRBV7-9 and TRBJ2-1; D tentatively fits TRBD1 or TRBD2 (5 bases each). V dropped 0 bases and J dropped 8 bases, with 20 bases sitting between them. The CDR3 is 17 residues long. The V gene's germline CDR1 is SEHNR and CDR2 FQNEAQ (reference sequence). The CDR3: CASSLAWQGYSEDEQFF. Written as DNA, the CDR3 is TGTGCCAGCAGCTTAGCCTGGCAGGGCTACTCGGAGGATGAGCAGTTCTTC.

The chain couples TRBV3-1 to TRBJ2-1, with 8 bases identical to TRBD1. J lost 0 bases, V lost 3 bases, and 4 bases had no gene match. Germline V gives CDR1 LGHDT, CDR2 YNNKEL (reference sequence). The CDR3 totals 16 residues. This chain's CDR3 is CASSQGQDHSYNEQFF. The CDR3 coding sequence is TGTGCCAGCAGCCAGGGACAGGATCACTCCTACAATGAGCAGTTCTTC.

The rearrangement uses TRBV7-9 and TRBJ2-5, with 8 bases identical to TRBD2. CDR3 length equals 14 residues. Germline V gene sequence: CDR1 SEHNR, CDR2 FQNEAQ (reference sequence). V trimming: 9 bases; J trimming: 2 bases; junction bases outside the gene matches: 8. CDR3 amino acids: CASAWRGVQETQYF. CDR3 DNA: TGTGCCAGTGCCTGGCGGGGGGTTCAAGAGACCCAGTACTTC.

The V gene is TRBV7-9, the J gene TRBJ1-4; TRBD1 aligns across 8 bases. The germline gives CDR1 SEHNR, CDR2 FQNEAQ (reference sequence). CDR3 length: 13 residues. The V and J ends lost 7 bases and 7 bases, in that order; junction bases with no gene match: 5. In nucleotides, the CDR3 is TGTGCCAGCAACACAGGGGGTGGTGAAAAACTGTTTTTT. Protein sequence: CASNTGGGEKLFF. Complete variable domain (other parts from reference TRBV7-9 and TRBJ1-4): DTGVSQNPRHKITKRGQNVTFRCDPISEHNRLYWYRQTLGQGPEFLTYFQNEAQLEKSRLLSDRFSAERPKGSFSTLEIQRTEQGDSAMYLCASNTGGGEKLFFGSGTQLSVL.

This clonotype occurred a few times. This chain joins TRBV6-2 or TRBV6-3 and TRBJ2-6, with TRBD2 as a possible D gene (5 bases). The CDR3 runs to 16 residues. The ends were cut back, 5 bases at V and 2 bases at J, with 13 bases in the middle. Germline V gene lookup returns CDR1 MNHEY and CDR2 SVGEGT. The CDR3 DNA sequence: TGTGCCAGCAGTCACCGGGAAGGACCTGGGGCCAACGTCCTGACTTTC. Residues: CASSHREGPGANVLTF.

This clonotype turned up a few times. The chain recombines TRBV7-8 with TRBJ2-5; 9 nucleotides match TRBD1. Trimming removed 11 bases from V and 5 bases from J; junction bases left unmatched: 9. This CDR3 is 13 amino acids long. Germline V gene lookup returns CDR1 SGHVS and CDR2 FQNEAQ. The CDR3 coding sequence is TGTGCCGCCCAGGACAGGGGTTCTGAGACCCAGTACTTC. Encoded protein: CAAQDRGSETQYF.

The chain employs TRBV19 and TRBJ2-7, with 8 bases aligning to TRBD2. Germline assignment: CDR1 LNHDA and CDR2 SQIVND (reference sequence). V dropped 3 bases and J dropped 3; count of bases not matched to a gene: 4. The CDR3 has 14 amino acids. CDR3 sequence reads: CASSIWSGGYEQYF. The CDR3 nucleotides read TGTGCCAGTAGTATTTGGAGCGGGGGCTACGAGCAGTACTTC.

In its sample, this clonotype was seen a few times. The chain is built from TRBV28 and TRBJ2-3, with 8 bases lining up with TRBD2. The trim removed 6 bases at V and 1 base at J, leaving 12 bases unmatched. The CDR3 extends over 17 amino acids. From germline, CDR1 is MDHEN and CDR2 SYDVKM. In DNA, the CDR3 is TGTGCCAGCAGCCCCGCTGTGCGGGGGGTTGGCACAGATACGCAGTATTTT. It translates to CASSPAVRGVGTDTQYF.

This clonotype was seen many times. CDR3 loop: CASSHRVENTEAFF. DNA for the CDR3: TGTGCCAGCAGCCACCGGGTTGAGAACACTGAAGCTTTCTTT. J is TRBJ1-1 and V is TRBV7-9; D ambiguous. The CDR3 runs 14 residues. CDR1 SEHNR and CDR2 FQNEAQ come from the germline V gene (reference sequence). V lost 5 bases and J 1 base, leaving 11 bases between the germline ends.

This clonotype showed up many times. This sequence joins TRBV28 and TRBJ1-1, with D unclear. The CDR3 has 14 residues. Germline lookup yields CDR1 MDHEN and CDR2 SYDVKM. Trimming removed 5 bases from V and 4 bases from J, with 14 bases in between. Here the CDR3 DNA reads TGTGCCAGCAGTCCCATAATTGTTAGCACTGAAGCTTTCTTT. Residues: CASSPIIVSTEAFF.

This clonotype was observed a handful of times. This sequence joins TRBV7-9 and TRBJ2-6, with 8 bases matching TRBD2. Germline CDR1 and CDR2: SEHNR and FQNEAQ (reference sequence). The CDR3 runs 18 residues. Germline trimming cut 5 bases from V and 0 bases from J; bases unmatched to any gene: 9. The CDR3 spells CASSTTSGGYSGANVLTF. The CDR3 DNA reads TGTGCCAGCAGCACTACTAGCGGAGGTTACTCTGGGGCCAACGTCCTGACTTTC.

This clonotype was detected only a few times. The gene calls are TRBV7-6 and TRBJ2-1; D is uncertain. CDR1 is SGHVS and CDR2 is FNYEAQ in the germline V gene. The V and J ends lost 4 bases and 2 bases respectively, with 12 bases between them. The CDR3 runs to 15 residues. DNA of the CDR3: TGTGCCAGCAGCTGGAGCCTCACCCCCTACAATGAGCAGTTCTTC. As protein: CASSWSLTPYNEQFF.

This chain connects TRBV7-9 to TRBJ1-1, with 8 bases identical to TRBD1. CDR1 and CDR2 (germline): SEHNR, FQNEAQ (reference sequence). The CDR3 spans 17 residues. V trimming: 4 bases; J trimming: 1 base; junction bases outside the gene matches: 11. The CDR3 loop reads CASSSMKTGAANTEAFF. The CDR3 DNA follows: TGTGCCAGCAGCTCCATGAAGACAGGGGCCGCGAACACTGAAGCTTTCTTT.

The V call is TRBV13, the J call TRBJ2-1; 7 bases map to TRBD1. Germline loops: CDR1 PRHDT, CDR2 FYEKMQ (reference sequence). The ends lost 7 bases at V and 8 bases at J; junction bases unmatched: 11. CDR3 length equals 14 residues. CDR3 bases: TGTGCCAGCACCAGGAGAGGGGGCACCGATGAGCAGTTCTTC. It is translated as CASTRRGGTDEQFF. Together with reference TRBV13 and TRBJ2-1, the CDR3 gives the full variable domain: AAGVIQSPRHLIKEKRETATLKCYPIPRHDTVYWYQQGPGQDPQFLISFYEKMQSDKGSIPDRFSAQQFSDYHSELNMSSLELGDSALYFCASTRRGGTDEQFFGPGTRLTVL.

This clonotype has just a few counts. V is TRBV4-2 and J is TRBJ2-3; weak D call: TRBD2 (5 bases). The CDR3 runs 15 residues. V lost 1 base and J 0 bases, leaving 8 bases between the germline ends. Germline V lookup: CDR1 LGHNA, CDR2 YNFKEQ. This chain's CDR3 is CASSQGGSSTDTQYF. The DNA of the CDR3 is TGTGCCAGCAGCCAAGGAGGGAGTAGCACAGATACGCAGTATTTT.

This rearrangement joins TRBV12-3 or TRBV12-4 to TRBJ2-1; maybe TRBD1 (6 bases). Deletions cut 5 bases from V and 2 bases from J, with 13 bases between. This CDR3 has 15 residues. The CDR3 here is CASSVDSPAYNEQFF. In nucleotides, the CDR3 is TGTGCCAGCAGTGTGGACAGTCCTGCCTACAATGAGCAGTTCTTC.

The chain is built from TRBV10-2 and TRBJ2-7, with a possible D match to TRBD1 (5 bases). This CDR3 contains 12 residues. V was trimmed by 8 bases and J by 1 base, leaving 9 bases between them. Germline values: CDR1 WSHSY, CDR2 SAAADI. The CDR3 region has the DNA TGCGCCAGCCTGACAGATTCCTACGAGCAGTACTTC. Residues: CASLTDSYEQYF.

As for this clonotype: Compared with germline, one end of the junction differs, possibly owing to a read error. J is TRBJ2-1 and V is TRBV7-6; 11 bases map to TRBD2. Looked up from germline, CDR1 is SGHVS and CDR2 is FNYEAQ. The CDR3 contains 18 residues. CDR3 region: CASSLEASGGTSYNEQFF. In nucleotides, the CDR3 is TGTGCTAGCAGCTTAGAGGCTAGCGGGGGGACCTCCTACAATGAGCAGTTCTTC.

The chain has TRBV9 and TRBJ2-3; D is possibly TRBD1 (6 bases). The CDR3 has 15 residues. Germline CDR1 SGDLS, CDR2 YYNGEE. V was pared by 0 bases and J by 2 bases, with 10 bases between. The CDR3 sequence: CASSVVGQNTDTQYF. In DNA form, the CDR3 reads TGTGCCAGCAGCGTAGTTGGACAGAACACAGATACGCAGTATTTT. Using reference TRBV9 and TRBJ2-3 for the parts outside the CDR3, the full variable domain is DSGVTQTPKHLITATGQRVTLRCSPRSGDLSVYWYQQSLDQGLQFLIQYYNGEERAKGNILERFSAQQFPDLHSELNLSSLELGDSALYFCASSVVGQNTDTQYFGPGTRLTVL.

The table lists this clonotype with a few counts. This rearrangement joins TRBV28 to TRBJ2-7; the D gene is possibly TRBD2 (5 bases). Trimming took off 6 bases at V and 5 bases at J, with 32 bases between the two ends. The germline V gene encodes CDR1 MDHEN and CDR2 SYDVKM. This CDR3 contains 19 residues. The CDR3 DNA reads TGTGCCAGCAGCTCTAACCGGGATACGATTAGACCCCGCGGCCACGAGCAGTACGTC. Residues: CASSSNRDTIRPRGHEQYV.

The V gene is TRBV27, the J gene TRBJ2-7, with TRBD2 identical over 11 bases. This CDR3 is built from 16 residues. In germline, CDR1 is MNHEY, CDR2 SMNVEV (reference sequence). The J segment lost 2 bases and the V segment lost 5 bases, leaving 8 bases of the junction unmatched. The chain's CDR3 is CASSPLLAGGAYEQYF. As DNA, the CDR3 is TGTGCCAGCAGTCCCCTCCTAGCGGGGGGTGCCTACGAGCAGTACTTC.

In this sample, this clonotype turned up once. The chain carries TRBV29-1 and TRBJ1-2; D remains ambiguous. In germline, CDR1 is SQVTM, CDR2 ANQGSEA. Trimming stripped 8 bases from V and 8 bases from J, with 6 bases between. The CDR3 contains 8 residues. CDR3 sequence reads: CSPSGYTF. CDR3 sequence (DNA): TGCAGCCCCTCGGGCTACACCTTC.

This clonotype was detected many times. The V and J genes are TRBV7-2 and TRBJ1-4; D call uncertain. The germline V and J ends were trimmed by 3 bases and 7 bases, with 6 bases remaining between them. The CDR3 covers 12 residues. CDR1 SGHTA and CDR2 FQGNSA come from the germline V gene. The CDR3, as DNA: TGTGCCAGCAGCTTCACACGTGAAAAACTGTTTTTT. Translated, it gives CASSFTREKLFF.

This clonotype was recorded at least ten times. The V gene is TRBV7-2, the J gene TRBJ2-5; 7 positions match TRBD1. The CDR3 is 17 amino acids. Germline CDR1 SGHTA, CDR2 FQGNSA. V shed 5 bases, J shed 4 bases, and the junction held 16 bases outside the gene matches. The CDR3: CASSPTGARMGRETQYF. The CDR3 DNA follows: TGTGCCAGCAGCCCTACAGGGGCTCGAATGGGGAGAGAGACCCAGTACTTC.

This clonotype showed up just a few times. The J gene is TRBJ2-3, the V gene TRBV7-9; possibly TRBD1 or TRBD2 for D (5 bases each). Trimming pared 1 base from V and 2 bases from J, leaving 16 bases between. The CDR3 runs to 17 residues. Germline CDR1 and CDR2: SEHNR and FQNEAQ (reference sequence). The DNA of the CDR3 is TGTGCCAGCAGCTTAGGGCTCCGACAGAGGGACACAGATACGCAGTATTTT. As protein: CASSLGLRQRDTDTQYF.

This clonotype was seen only a few times. This chain uses TRBV27 with TRBJ2-3, with TRBD2 as a possible D gene (6 bases). Germline assignment: CDR1 MNHEY and CDR2 SMNVEV (reference sequence). Trimming removed 3 bases at V and 2 bases at J, with 9 bases between. The CDR3 sequence is 14 residues long. The CDR3 reads CASSLASATDTQYF. The CDR3 coding sequence is TGTGCCAGCAGTTTGGCTAGCGCCACAGATACGCAGTATTTT.

This clonotype was counted between two and nine times. J is TRBJ1-2 and V is TRBV10-3, with 7 bases aligning to TRBD1. The germline CDR1 and CDR2 sequences are ENHRY and SYGVKD. This CDR3 region has 11 residues. After removal of 10 bases from V and 6 bases from J, the junction contained 5 bases not matched to a gene. The CDR3 bases are TGTGCCACCGGGACAGAGAATGGCTACACCTTC. Encoded protein: CATGTENGYTF.

The gene calls are TRBV9 and TRBJ2-1; no clear D gene. This CDR3 spans 15 amino acids. Deletions cut 3 bases from V and 8 bases from J, with 18 bases between. Germline assignment: CDR1 SGDLS and CDR2 YYNGEE. The CDR3 spells CASSGNGRPLDEQFF. The CDR3 DNA follows: TGTGCCAGCAGCGGCAACGGAAGGCCCTTGGATGAGCAGTTCTTC.

This clonotype was seen a few times. The chain's CDR3 is CASSLDRVNEQFF. CDR3 nucleotide sequence: TGTGCCAGCAGTTTGGACAGGGTTAATGAGCAGTTCTTC. This chain joins TRBV27 and TRBJ2-1, with TRBD1 identical over 8 bases. Germline CDR1 and CDR2: MNHEY and SMNVEV (reference sequence). Trimming at V came to 3 bases and at J to 7 bases, leaving 2 bases not matched to a gene. CDR3 size: 13 residues.

This clonotype was observed a handful of times. This chain links TRBV24-1 with TRBJ1-6; D is undetermined. The V gene lost 4 bases and the J gene lost 10 bases, with 10 bases spanning the gap. The CDR3 consists of 13 residues. CDR1 is KGHDR, CDR2 SFDVKD, per germline. The CDR3 DNA reads as TGTGCCACCAGTGAAACAGACCGATCACCCCTCCACTTT. Its protein is CATSETDRSPLHF.

This CDR3 is CASSYSREGLDSPLHF. The CDR3 DNA is TGTGCCAGCAGTTACTCCAGGGAGGGCTTGGATTCACCCCTCCACTTT. The chain joins TRBV6-5 to TRBJ1-6; tentative D call: TRBD1 (5 bases). The CDR3 is 16 amino acids. Trimming stripped 0 bases from V and 8 bases from J, with 14 bases between. Germline values: CDR1 MNHEY, CDR2 SVGAGI.

Only a few counts were recorded for this clonotype. The chain couples TRBV25-1 to TRBJ1-2, with TRBD1 as a possible D gene (5 bases). This CDR3 spans 17 amino acids. V was clipped by 4 bases and J by 5 bases, with 23 bases between them. From germline, CDR1 is MGHDK and CDR2 SYGVNS. CDR3 nucleotides: TGTGCCAGCAGTGGCCCAGTGCAGGGACGTCCGCGATATGGCTACACCTTC. It translates to CASSGPVQGRPRYGYTF.